Here is one T cell receptor beta chain with its context. Its antigen is not known. TCRdb processed the 5' RACE reads anew with MiXCR; each CDR3 protein has one entry. The data show some 240,000 distinct CDR3 sequences, over 9.5% seen once. This sample was taken from a study of identical twins. Findings of the study overall: It was out-of-frame TCR alpha sharing in monozygotic twins that models underestimated.

Every one of the donors was a healthy Caucasian. Sequenced sample: memory T cells sorted from blood. The source is a man aged 45 to 65 in good health.

CDR3 region: CASTTVTSGGEETQYF. The DNA of the CDR3 is TGTGCCAGCACCACCGTCACTAGCGGGGGGGAGGAGACCCAGTACTTC. This chain connects TRBV11-2 to TRBJ2-5; TRBD2 aligns across 13 bases. CDR1 is SGHAT and CDR2 is FQNNGV in the germline V gene. This CDR3 is 16 amino acids long. J lost 5 bases, V lost 7 bases, and 10 bases had no gene match.